Presented here are 26 T cell receptor beta chains from one specimen sequenced in a study of a mutant IDH1 vaccine in newly diagnosed glioma. No antigen is known for these receptors. The protocol was immunoSEQ multiplex PCR, while the TCRdb copy is restricted to in-frame clones and leaves out a portion. In the table there are about 56,000 clones, over 70% of which are singletons. This sample's time point: week 47, end of study. Each dose of the vaccine consisted of 300 ug of mutant IDH1 20-mer peptide, with topical imiquimod. The sequencing used PBMCs, collected from a glioma patient whose treatment included an IDH1 peptide vaccine. The origin of the receptors is a man aged 50 to 60 with glioma.

The chain uses TRBV14 and TRBJ1-6; D is undetermined. Trimming pared 0 bases from V and 7 bases from J, leaving 7 bases between. The V gene's germline CDR1 is SGHDN and CDR2 FVKESK. There are 14 residues in the CDR3. CDR3 sequence: CASSQETGNSPLHF. The CDR3 coding sequence is TGTGCCAGCAGCCAAGAAACCGGCAATTCACCCCTCCACTTT.

The chain recombines TRBV2 with TRBJ2-7, with 9 bases that match TRBD1. The germline CDR1 and CDR2 sequences are SNHLY and FYNNEI. This CDR3 spans 13 amino acids. Trimming took 10 bases from V and 3 from J; bases not matched to a gene: 7. CDR3 region: CATTGGRGYEQYF. The DNA for the CDR3 is TGTGCCACTACAGGGGGCCGGGGCTACGAGCAGTACTTC. Filled out from reference TRBV2 and TRBJ2-7, the complete variable domain reads EPEVTQTPSHQVTQMGQEVILRCVPISNHLYFYWYRQILGQKVEFLVSFYNNEISEKSEIFDDQFSVERPDGSNFTLKIRSTKLEDSAMYFCATTGGRGYEQYFGPGTRLTVT.

A few counts support this clone. V gene TRBV6-6 combines with J gene TRBJ1-4, with a tentative D call TRBD1 (5 bases). V lost 7 bases to trimming and J lost 6 bases, with 15 bases between them. Germline V gives CDR1 MNHNY, CDR2 SVGAGI (reference sequence). This CDR3 has 14 residues. The CDR3 region has the DNA TGTGCCAGCACCTACGGGGCTTCGGATGAAAAACTGTTTTTT. It yields the protein CASTYGASDEKLFF.

The chain couples TRBV4-3 to TRBJ2-1; 8 nucleotides line up with TRBD2. J was trimmed by 3 bases and V by 0 bases; bases with no gene match: 4. The CDR3 is 16 residues long. Germline V gene sequence: CDR1 LGHNA, CDR2 YSLEER. The CDR3 DNA reads TGCGCCAGCAGCCAAGATCGGGGGGGATTCTACAATGAGCAGTTCTTC. Translating gives CASSQDRGGFYNEQFF.

The chain combines TRBV4-1 with TRBJ2-1; 7 positions match TRBD2. Germline V lookup: CDR1 MGHRA, CDR2 YSYEKL. CDR3 size: 15 residues. The junction had 12 bases not matched to a gene; V was cut back by 4 bases and J by 9 bases. The CDR3 here is CASSPGLELGGEQFF. CDR3 sequence (DNA): TGCGCCAGCAGCCCCGGACTAGAATTGGGGGGTGAGCAGTTCTTC.

This clone was counted a single time. This chain connects TRBV30 to TRBJ2-1; the D is unclear. Trimming left V 2 bases short and J 5 bases short, with 7 bases between. CDR3 size: 12 residues. From germline, CDR1 is GTSNPN and CDR2 SVGIG (reference sequence). This CDR3 is CAWSLGDNEQFF. CDR3 DNA sequence: TGTGCCTGGAGTTTGGGTGACAATGAGCAGTTCTTC.

This clone was counted once. DNA of the CDR3: TGTGCCAGCAGTTACTCTTTACTGTACGAGCAGTACTTC. Translating it yields CASSYSLLYEQYF. The chain combines TRBV6-5 with TRBJ2-7; D gene ambiguous. The CDR3 consists of 13 residues. Germline V gene lookup returns CDR1 MNHEY and CDR2 SVGAGI. Trimming stripped 0 bases from V and 4 bases from J, with 7 bases between.

This clone was observed a handful of times. The V and J genes are TRBV7-3 and TRBJ1-1; a possible D gene is TRBD1 (6 bases). Trimming removed 5 bases at V and 8 bases at J, with 9 bases between. This CDR3 comprises 11 residues. Germline V CDR1 and CDR2: SGHTA, FQGTGA. The CDR3 DNA reads TGTGCCAGCAGCCTACAGGGAGAAGCTTTCTTT. Its protein product is CASSLQGEAFF.

The chain joins TRBV5-8 to TRBJ1-2; no definite D call. Germline CDR1 SGHTS, CDR2 YDEGEE. CDR3 length: 13 residues. Deletions cut 3 bases from V and 2 bases from J, with 8 bases between. The CDR3 sequence is CASSSSRNYGYTF. CDR3 coding DNA: TGTGCCAGCAGCTCGTCAAGGAACTATGGCTACACCTTC.

The chain has TRBV7-2 and TRBJ2-7; D gene uncertain. The germline CDR1 and CDR2 sequences are SGHTA and FQGNSA. The V end lost 4 bases, the J end lost 0 bases, and 7 bases lay between the germline ends. The CDR3 consists of 13 residues. The CDR3 DNA is TGTGCCAGCAGCTCCTCCGGCTCCTACGAGCAGTACTTC. Its protein is CASSSSGSYEQYF.

This chain connects TRBV18 to TRBJ2-7; 12 bases fit TRBD2. Germline V gives CDR1 KGHSH, CDR2 LQKENI. The CDR3 sequence is 16 residues long. The trim removed 6 bases at V and 6 bases at J, leaving 12 bases unmatched. DNA of the CDR3: TGTGCCAGCTCCCGCCGCGCACTAGCGGGGGGAACCGAGCAGTACTTC. Translation gives CASSRRALAGGTEQYF.

The rearrangement uses TRBV7-9 and TRBJ1-2; D possibly corresponds to TRBD1 (5 bases). The CDR3 is made up of 14 amino acids. V was cut by 3 bases and J by 8 bases, with 16 bases left in between. Germline values: CDR1 SEHNR, CDR2 FQNEAQ (reference sequence). CDR3 in amino acids: CASSLIGEPRGYTF. The CDR3 DNA follows: TGTGCCAGCAGCTTGATAGGGGAGCCTAGGGGCTACACCTTC.

This clone has only a few counts. The rearrangement uses TRBV6-1 and TRBJ1-5; no reliable D call. The V end lost 2 bases, the J end lost 4 bases, and 30 bases lay between the germline ends. This CDR3 region has 21 residues. CDR1 and CDR2 (germline): MNHNS, SASEGT. CDR3 sequence (DNA): TGTGCCAGCAGTGAAAACGTATGGGGAGCAGCCTACCTCCGAAGGAATCAGCCCCAGCATTTT. Its translation: CASSENVWGAAYLRRNQPQHF.

The chain couples TRBV6-5 to TRBJ1-5; D is undetermined. The CDR3 extends over 12 amino acids. Per the germline V gene, CDR1 is MNHEY and CDR2 is SVGAGI. V was pared by 7 bases and J by 4 bases, with 8 bases between. The CDR3 reads CASKDGNQPQHF. The CDR3 DNA follows: TGTGCCAGCAAGGACGGGAATCAGCCCCAGCATTTT.

A remark on this clone: The sample holds other DNA sequences that translate to the same CDR3. The chain has TRBV14 and TRBJ1-2; D unclear. Per germline, CDR1 SGHDN and CDR2 FVKESK. V shed 1 base and J shed 8 bases, with 5 bases lying between them. The CDR3 totals 11 residues. The CDR3 here is CASSQAGGYTF. In DNA, the CDR3 is TGTGCCAGCAGCCAAGCTGGGGGCTACACCTTC. Based on the CDR3 plus reference TRBV14 and TRBJ1-2, the full variable domain is EAGVTQFPSHSVIEKGQTVTLRCDPISGHDNLYWYRRVMGKEIKFLLHFVKESKQDESGMPNNRFLAERTGGTYSTLKVQPAELEDSGVYFCASSQAGGYTFGSGTRLTVV.

This clone was counted between two and nine times. This sequence joins TRBV6-5 and TRBJ1-1; D is possibly TRBD1 (5 bases). V lost 3 bases and J lost 1, with 9 bases in between. The germline gives CDR1 MNHEY, CDR2 SVGAGI. The CDR3 is 14 residues long. CDR3 protein: CASSYMQGNTEAFF. The CDR3 DNA follows: TGTGCCAGCAGTTATATGCAGGGGAACACTGAAGCTTTCTTT.

This clone appeared a few times. This chain connects TRBV10-3 to TRBJ1-1; D unclear. Trimming stripped 0 bases from V and 4 bases from J, with 9 bases between. Germline assignment: CDR1 ENHRY and CDR2 SYGVKD. There are 14 residues in the CDR3. In DNA form, the CDR3 reads TGTGCCATCAGTGAGTCGTCGTCGAGCACTGAAGCTTTCTTT. Encoded protein: CAISESSSSTEAFF.

CDR3 residues: CASREGWAQPQHF. Here the CDR3 DNA reads TGTGCCAGCAGGGAGGGATGGGCTCAGCCCCAGCATTTT. The chain couples TRBV2 to TRBJ1-5; D is uncertain. Germline V CDR1 and CDR2: SNHLY, FYNNEI. V dropped 6 bases and J dropped 6 bases, with 12 bases sitting between them. The CDR3 totals 13 residues.

The chain uses TRBV7-2 and TRBJ1-1, with 7 bases fitting TRBD1. CDR3 length equals 16 residues. Germline V lookup: CDR1 SGHTA, CDR2 FQGNSA. With V trimmed by 3 bases and J by 3 bases, 10 bases remained unmatched. The CDR3 is CASSFRTGAGDTEAFF. DNA of the CDR3: TGTGCCAGCAGCTTTCGGACAGGAGCCGGGGACACTGAAGCTTTCTTT.

The rearrangement joins TRBV14 to TRBJ2-1, with D perhaps assigned TRBD1 or TRBD2 (5 bases each). The CDR3 loop spans 13 amino acids. Germline V gives CDR1 SGHDN, CDR2 FVKESK. Trimming took off 6 bases at V and 8 bases at J, with 14 bases between the two ends. CDR3 DNA: TGTGCCAGCAGACGGACATCGGAGGATGAGCAGTTCTTC. Its translation is CASRRTSEDEQFF.

V usage is TRBV30 and J usage is TRBJ2-1; a possible D gene is TRBD1 (5 bases). The V end was cut by 4 bases, the J end by 9 bases, with 22 bases between. The CDR3 is made up of 15 amino acids. Germline CDR1 is GTSNPN and CDR2 is SVGIG (reference sequence). As DNA, the CDR3 is TGTGCCTGGAACTTGGGCAGGGCTACAATGGGTGAGCAGTTCTTC. This gives the protein CAWNLGRATMGEQFF. The variable domain in full, completed from reference TRBV30 and TRBJ2-1, reads SQTIHQWPATLVQPVGSPLSLECTVEGTSNPNLYWYRQAAGRGLQLLFYSVGIGQISSEVPQNLSASRPQDRQFILSSKKLLLSDSGFYLCAWNLGRATMGEQFFGPGTRLTVL.

The V and J genes are TRBV5-1 and TRBJ1-1; D may be TRBD1 (5 bases). Germline assignment: CDR1 SGHRS and CDR2 YFSETQ. Trimming cost V 4 bases and J 3 bases, with 7 bases left between them. The CDR3 totals 12 residues. The CDR3 region has the DNA TGCGCCAGCAGCCAGGGAGACACTGAAGCTTTCTTT. Its translation is CASSQGDTEAFF.

The rearrangement uses TRBV4-1 and TRBJ2-2; D could derive from TRBD1 or TRBD2 (5 bases each). The V and J ends lost 0 bases and 3 bases respectively, with 11 bases between them. This CDR3 contains 16 residues. Germline V CDR1 and CDR2: MGHRA, YSYEKL. The CDR3 here is CASSQEGDRYTGELFF. CDR3 nucleotides: TGCGCCAGCAGCCAAGAAGGGGACCGATACACCGGGGAGCTGTTTTTT.

V gene TRBV10-1 combines with J gene TRBJ2-2; 7 bases map to TRBD1. The germline CDR1 and CDR2 sequences are WNHNN and SYGVQD (reference sequence). J lost 8 bases, V lost 11 bases, and 11 bases had no gene match. The CDR3 runs 13 residues. The CDR3 DNA is TGCGCCTGCCGGGACAGCCTGTATGGGGAGCTGTTTTTT. Its translation is CACRDSLYGELFF.

The V and J genes are TRBV14 and TRBJ1-1; 11 bases align to TRBD1. Losses at the gene ends were 7 bases for V and 2 bases for J; bases not matched to a gene: 6. This CDR3 spans 15 amino acids. CDR1 is SGHDN and CDR2 is FVKESK in the germline V gene. As DNA, the CDR3 is TGTGCCAGCACCCCCGGACAGGGGGCTAACACTGAAGCTTTCTTT. Residues: CASTPGQGANTEAFF.

The rearrangement uses TRBV29-1 and TRBJ2-6, with 9 bases lining up with TRBD1. This CDR3 is built from 17 residues. The germline V gene encodes CDR1 SQVTM and CDR2 ANQGSEA. Trimming took 2 bases from V and 3 from J; bases not matched to a gene: 8. CDR3 protein: CSVELRDRALGANVLTF. CDR3 nucleotide sequence: TGCAGCGTTGAACTTCGGGACAGGGCCCTTGGGGCCAACGTCCTGACTTTC.